This TCR beta chain was retrieved from a study of cytomegalovirus exposure and HLA in healthy donors (dated by TCRdb to about 2017). Background for the entire study: An earlier analysis of about 530 of the donors reported 250 to 350 Gb of sequence data and 117 million unique TCR beta sequences obtained from about 179 million T cells. About 300 gigabases of sequencing data and approximately 80 million unique TCR sequences were included in an early release covering roughly 600 HLA-typed donors. Of the roughly 400 genotyped donors, 75% to 85% were placed in the genetic ancestry cluster associated with self-reported Caucasian donors. The study aimed to test whether signatures of past pathogen exposure could be identified by cataloging public T cell receptors. The study used immunosequencing to profile the T cell repertoires of approximately 690 subjects and linked those repertoires to cytomegalovirus serostatus. A separate validation cohort of about 110 different subjects was used in addition to the approximately 670-subject first cohort. The study combined high-throughput TCR immunosequencing, statistical association of individual TCRs with disease status, and machine learning to predict cytomegalovirus infection status. To study patterns of TCR occurrence, a later analysis re-analyzed previously published TCR beta repertoires from 550 to 800 donors and added high-resolution HLA genotyping. Rather than drawing on any new phenotypic data, the later analysis identified candidate immune exposures from TCR beta sequences and the way those sequences occurred across donors. In an earlier analysis of around 540 of the donors, high-throughput TCR beta sequencing was used to judge whether each TCR beta V gene segment behaved as functional or pseudogenic. Donor age, sex, ethnicity and CMV serostatus were compiled alongside the repertoire data. Genome-wide SNP genotypes for about three fifths of the roughly 670 donors were used in a later genetic analysis, which treated that subset as a discovery cohort. All discovery cohort repertoires had been generated using a single sequencing platform. Both class I and class II loci were covered by HLA typing, at four-digit resolution. The number of donors typed differed by locus, with roughly 620-640 for A, B, C, DRB1 and DQB1, about 500 for DQA1, some 570 for DPA1, and some 440 for DPB1. Roughly five DR-DQ haplotypes were handled as single units for association and clustering, since linkage in the cohort was strong. Among under 450 genotyped donors of the cohort, an average of around 240,000 unique TCR beta nucleotide sequences were sequenced per donor, roughly 18% of them non-productive. Beyond this particular receptor, the publication reports: Broadly in line with IMGT annotations, most TCR beta V segments showed up in productive rearrangements about 87% or about 30% of the time in an earlier analysis of 587 of the donors. A few of the identified cytomegalovirus-associated TCR beta chains were confirmed in vitro to be specific for cytomegalovirus antigens. Only TCR beta chains were sequenced in this cohort, and the absence of alpha or paired-chain data limited detectable features. Specific HLA alleles were associated with 15,000 to 20,000 TCR beta sequences at a false discovery rate of 0.05 in a later analysis. It was suggested by the authors that the approach could potentially be generalized to other disease states and immunological phenotypes. The classifier was reported to diagnose cytomegalovirus status with high specificity and sensitivity in both the original and validation cohorts. Immune exposure information for the cohort was limited to CMV serostatus. In a later genetic analysis, a missense DCLRE1C variant was associated with V-gene and J-gene trimming of TCR beta chains, and the association was replicated in an independent cohort. A later analysis found that TCR association rates varied across HLA loci, with DRB1 alleles showing the most associated TCRs and HLA-C alleles the fewest. Most TCR sequences were observed very rarely across donors, whereas some public TCRs were present in many individuals. Because the 87-base-pair reads could not distinguish some IMGT-functional V segments, including TRBV6-2 and TRBV6-3, those segments were excluded. The presence/absence analyses assumed that sequencing depth was roughly uniform across donors, and that assumption may not be true. When HLA alleles, especially DR and DQ, strongly co-occurred, TCR associations were difficult to assign to individual alleles. Several of the top co-occurrence clusters appeared to be linked to parvovirus B19, influenza, CMV and Epstein-Barr virus, according to a later analysis. A total of 164 TCR beta chains were listed by the study as associated with cytomegalovirus. A further reported finding was that TCR beta sequences accurately predicted the HLA-A and HLA-B alleles for most subjects in the first cohort. In a later genetic analysis, fewer N-insertions in productive TCRs were reported among donors in an Asian-associated ancestry cluster than the approximately 630-donor mean. Compared with equally common non-associated chains, HLA-associated TCR beta chains in a later analysis were more clonally expanded and had lower generation probabilities. Because some donors lacked HLA typing at each locus, the association tests relied only on the typed subset. A cluster of highly shared sequence variants was judged likely to represent a technical artifact of the sequencing pipeline. Linkage disequilibrium might explain the correlated functional status among segregating V segments, but an unknown experimental factor could not be excluded. Over 15 rarely observed V segments, including chromosome 9 orphons, were excluded from the earlier analysis of almost 600 of the donors because counts were too low. Most CMV-associated TCR beta chains appeared to be HLA-restricted in a later analysis, and the HLA associations seemed to be driven largely by CMV exposure.

The CDR3 spans 14 residues, from the cysteine through the phenylalanine. Only the CDR3 portion is preserved as DNA: 42 bases, with reading frame beginning at the first base. V and J are trimmed by 2 bases and 1 base, and the gene matches miss 2 bases of the junction. The germline V gene (reference sequence) gives CDR1 as SGHKS and CDR2 as YYEKEE. The cohort comprised some 680 healthy bone marrow donors. All cohort members were sampled while nominally healthy, although unrecorded immune exposures were likely present. The donor was CMV seropositive and belonged to the group of more than 250 seropositive cohort members. Each donor provided a peripheral blood sample, and peripheral blood mononuclear cells were used for TCR beta sequencing. Genomic DNA extraction from the blood cell samples was performed with the Qiagen DNeasy Blood Extraction Kit. As for this clone: Its specific antigen is unknown. No qualities accompany the bases; no much larger clone lies one base away.

Library preparation employed the immunoSEQ multiplex PCR assay. The multiplex PCR relied on a mix of 60 forward primers for TCR Vbeta segments and 13 reverse primers for TCR Jbeta segments. A multiplex PCR assay on genomic DNA amplified the CDR3 region of rearranged TCR beta genes. The Illumina HiSeq System was used to sequence the amplified TCR beta libraries as 87-base-pair reads. In the paper's pipeline: A later analysis counted around 72 million unique TCR beta chains across the 650 to 700 repertoires, and roughly 10 million of these chains were shared by at least two donors. A nearest-neighbor algorithm error-corrected the raw reads and collapsed the reads into unique sequences, merging closely related sequences to remove PCR and sequencing errors. To assign V, D and J gene segments, CDR3 sequences were aligned to IMGT reference sequences. Each retained sequence needed at least a six-nucleotide match to both a V gene segment and a J gene segment. Rearrangements were classified as productive when the CDR3 lacked stop codons and remained in frame with V and J, and all other rearrangements were classified as non-productive. CDR3 was defined by IMGT convention, running from the second conserved V-encoded cysteine to the conserved J-encoded phenylalanine. The earlier analysis of approximately 590 of the donors excluded any sequence lacking an unambiguous match to a single V gene segment. An earlier analysis of approximately 590 of the donors called V segments functional above 56.7% productive rearrangements and segregating when the between-donor standard deviation exceeded 5%. A statistical classification framework was built for diagnosing cytomegalovirus status from the catalog of TCR beta chain sequences. A later analysis assigned V and J genes by comparing TCR nucleotide sequences with IMGT/GENE-DB human TR gene sequences. The TCRdist pipeline was used in a later analysis to assign CDR3 sequences and most-parsimonious VDJ recombination scenarios. A later analysis defined each TCR beta chain by its CDR3 amino acid sequence plus V-gene family, and excluded reads lacking a unique V-gene family. In a later analysis, 500 to 650 highly shared, low-generation-probability nucleotide sequences were removed to address suspected cross-contamination and a sequencing artifact. A later analysis calculated a clonal expansion index for each public chain from normalized within-repertoire ranks of inferred template counts. Generation probabilities in a later analysis came from a VDJ recombination model fitted to out-of-frame rearrangements, and those results were checked against IGoR. In a later analysis, TCR-TCR, TCR-HLA and TCR-CMV co-occurrence was scored with hypergeometric tests, and a repertoire-size bias correction was applied to TCR pairs. In a later analysis, false discovery rates were estimated by permuting HLA or CMV assignments 20 times. A later analysis grouped co-occurring TCRs with DBSCAN, adding TCRdist sequence similarity when clustering within HLA-allele-positive subsets. Co-occurrence clustering excluded repertoires with fewer than 30,000 or more than 120,000 public chains, plus five with anomalous nucleotide sharing. In its TCRdb copy, this immuneACCESS table keeps in-frame sequences only and misses some clones. Where compared with another copy, unresolved V genes explain less than half of these, and the others have no known cause. V and J calls and clone size are copied from that table; D and trimming were computed from the DNA. The sample data list about 110,000 clones, and over 70% of these were observed just once. The ten largest clones add up to around 4.2% of the sample.

The sample consisted of PBMCs. This clonotype was obtained from a woman in her thirties or forties in good health and CMV-seropositive. The V and J genes are TRBV5-5 and TRBJ2-5; 7 junctional bases match TRBD1. CDR3 loop: CASSLGQVQETQYF. The DNA is TGTGCCAGCAGCTTAGGACAGGTCCAAGAGACCCAGTACTTC.